Listed below are T cell receptor beta chains from one sample, sequenced in a study of CD8 T cells in Susac syndrome. TCRdb re-derived calls from the immunoSEQ multiplex PCR reads in MiXCR, one entry per CDR3 protein. The sample has approximately 70,000 distinct CDR3 sequences; 85% to 95% are singletons. What was sequenced was CD8+ T cells from PBMCs. The receptors here all came from a human donor in good health. Both conserved end residues are trimmed from each CDR3. The size entry is marked missing in some rows and otherwise reads once, few, many or a size class.

CDR3,length,V,size
ATSEHAGYNEQF,12,TRBV24-1,.
ASHSGIGELF,10,TRBV9,.
ASSSPGGTDGYT,12,TRBV7-9,.
ASSPVTNTEAF,11,TRBV18,.
ASIGPDGYEQY,11,TRBV2,.
ASSLEEGAVWYEQY,14,TRBV5-8,.
ASSQDQDSKY,10,TRBV3-1,.
ASSGFSGGAEDTQY,14,TRBV9,.
ASSLAGSDTQY,11,TRBV7-9,.
ASSLMQGFEAF,11,TRBV27,.
ASSLLYYDTQY,11,TRBV7-2,.
SVIVSGSNYGYT,12,TRBV29-1,.
ASSLGQLNEQY,11,TRBV7-8,.
ASNEGEQY,8,TRBV2,.
SARDPLAGGRGETQY,15,TRBV20-1,once
ASSVAGTGGSNEQF,14,TRBV9,.
ASSLSGGGYGYT,12,TRBV7-8,once
ASNPTGGDEQY,11,TRBV5-6,.
ASSLWITTGSGTGELF,16,TRBV28,.
ASTETGNPYEQY,12,TRBV12-3/TRBV12-4,.